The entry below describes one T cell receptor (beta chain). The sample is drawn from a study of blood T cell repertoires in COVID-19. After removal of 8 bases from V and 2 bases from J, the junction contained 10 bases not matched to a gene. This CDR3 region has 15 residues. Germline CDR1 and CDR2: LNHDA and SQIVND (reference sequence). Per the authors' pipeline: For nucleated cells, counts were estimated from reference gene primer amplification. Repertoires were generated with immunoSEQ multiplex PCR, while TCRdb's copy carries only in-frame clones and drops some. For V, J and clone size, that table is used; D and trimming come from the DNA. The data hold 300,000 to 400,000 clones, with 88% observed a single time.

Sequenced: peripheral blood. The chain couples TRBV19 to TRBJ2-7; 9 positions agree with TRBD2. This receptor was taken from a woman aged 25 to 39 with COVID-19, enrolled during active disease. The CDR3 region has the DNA TGTGCCAGTGGGAAAGGAGCGGGGGGAACCTACGAGCAGTACTTC. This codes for CASGKGAGGTYEQYF.